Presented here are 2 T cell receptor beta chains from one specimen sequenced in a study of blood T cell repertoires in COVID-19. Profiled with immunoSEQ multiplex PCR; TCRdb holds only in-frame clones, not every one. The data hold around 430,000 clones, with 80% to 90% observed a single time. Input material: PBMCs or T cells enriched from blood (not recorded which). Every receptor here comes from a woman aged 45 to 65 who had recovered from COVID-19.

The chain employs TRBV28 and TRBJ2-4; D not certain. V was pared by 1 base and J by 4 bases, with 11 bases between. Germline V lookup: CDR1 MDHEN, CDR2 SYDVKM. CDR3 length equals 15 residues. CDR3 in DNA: TGTGCCAGCAGTTTATACCCCGAGACAAAAAACATTCAGTACTTC. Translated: CASSLYPETKNIQYF.

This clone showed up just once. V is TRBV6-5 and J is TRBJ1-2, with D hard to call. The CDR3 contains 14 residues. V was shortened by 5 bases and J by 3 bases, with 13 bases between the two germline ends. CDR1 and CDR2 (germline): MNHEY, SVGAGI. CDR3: CASSPGGPYYGYTF. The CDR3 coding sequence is TGTGCCAGCAGTCCGGGCGGGCCGTACTATGGCTACACCTTC.